This note documents a single T cell receptor (beta chain) sequence. Trimming took 7 bases from V and 4 from J; bases not matched to a gene: 8. This CDR3 is 15 amino acids long. CDR1 is SGHAT, CDR2 FQNNGV, per germline. Only in-frame clones appear in the TCRdb table, and some are missing; sequencing was by immunoSEQ multiplex PCR. The sample lists about 97,000 clones; approximately 87% were seen once. The data are from a study of blood T cell repertoires in COVID-19. Study-wide context: T cells, B-cell-depleted T cells, or PBMCs supplied cDNA or gDNA.

This receptor was obtained from a human donor in a cohort sampled during active COVID-19. The rearrangement joins TRBV11-2 to TRBJ2-2; 8 positions match TRBD2. The sample was peripheral blood. The CDR3 bases are TGTGCCAGCACTTGGGGAGCGGGAGTCACCGGGGAGCTGTTTTTT. Amino acid sequence: CASTWGAGVTGELFF.